Included here is one TCR beta chain sequence, with context. The data stem from a study of blood T cells in healthy people across ages. The second PCR ran about 6 to 12 cycles with a sample-barcoded 5' primer and J-beta primers. Via MiXCR, TCRdb re-called the 5' RACE reads, giving one row per CDR3 protein. The sample records about 1.4 million distinct CDR3 sequences, 55% to 75% being singletons. CDR3 length equals 17 residues. Staff drew 8 to 10 milliliters of peripheral blood from each donor. PBMCs numbering at least 6 million were isolated per sample. The chain joins TRBV21-1 to TRBJ2-1; the DNA was not used to check the table's D call, TRBD2. TRBV21-1 represents a pseudogene. Sequencing input: blood. The receptor was derived from a man aged 18 to 35 in good health. The CDR3 region is CASSKGLAGGPWYEQFF. The CDR3 bases are TGTGCCAGCAGCAAAGGACTAGCGGGGGGGCCTTGGTATGAGCAGTTCTTC.